This is a list of T cell receptor beta chains from one sample in a study of vaccination and CD4 T cells after COVID-19. Which antigens these TCRs recognize remains unknown. TCRdb reprocessed the PCR reads via MiXCR and lists one record per CDR3 protein. The sample has approximately 15,000 distinct CDR3 sequences, approximately 26% seen once. Input material: cultured CD4+ T cells from blood. These receptors were obtained from a human donor with COVID-19. CDR3s include the opening cysteine and the closing phenylalanine or tryptophan. D genes are given only for firm matches. Only part of the rows carry a size: once, few, many, or a class if the clone is expanded.

d_call: .; j_call: TRBJ2-1; cdr3_length: 17; v_call: TRBV11-2; clone_size: .; cdr3_aa: CAGSFPTGFSSYNEQFF; cdr3_nt: TGTGCCGGCAGCTTTCCCACAGGGTTCAGCTCCTACAATGAGCAGTTCTTC
d_call: .; j_call: TRBJ1-5; cdr3_length: 13; v_call: TRBV24-1; clone_size: .; cdr3_aa: CATSSFGDQPQHF; cdr3_nt: TGTGCCACCAGCTCATTTGGGGATCAGCCCCAGCATTTT
d_call: .; j_call: TRBJ1-5; cdr3_length: 13; v_call: TRBV6-2/TRBV6-3; clone_size: .; cdr3_aa: CASTFFSGQPQHF; cdr3_nt: TGTGCCAGCACCTTCTTCTCAGGCCAGCCCCAGCATTTT
d_call: .; j_call: TRBJ1-1; cdr3_length: 15; v_call: TRBV20-1; clone_size: few; cdr3_aa: CSARDHGGAGTEAFF; cdr3_nt: TGCAGTGCTAGAGATCATGGGGGGGCGGGCACTGAAGCTTTCTTT
d_call: TRBD2; j_call: TRBJ2-7; cdr3_length: 14; v_call: TRBV6-2/TRBV6-3; clone_size: .; cdr3_aa: CASRQGGGAAEQYF; cdr3_nt: TGTGCCAGCAGACAAGGCGGGGGGGCCGCCGAGCAGTACTTC
d_call: .; j_call: TRBJ2-3; cdr3_length: 11; v_call: TRBV24-1; clone_size: medium-sized; cdr3_aa: CATSVKSTQYF; cdr3_nt: TGTGCCACCAGTGTCAAGAGTACGCAGTATTTT
d_call: TRBD1; j_call: TRBJ1-1; cdr3_length: 15; v_call: TRBV5-4; clone_size: .; cdr3_aa: CASSSRTGGNTEAFF; cdr3_nt: TGTGCCAGCAGCAGCAGGACAGGGGGGAACACTGAAGCTTTCTTT
d_call: .; j_call: TRBJ2-1; cdr3_length: 13; v_call: TRBV6-1; clone_size: .; cdr3_aa: CASRAGQPNEQFF; cdr3_nt: TGTGCCAGCAGGGCAGGACAGCCCAATGAGCAGTTCTTC
d_call: TRBD2; j_call: TRBJ2-7; cdr3_length: 21; v_call: TRBV7-7; clone_size: .; cdr3_aa: CASSLAPWKGTSLPSSYEQYF; cdr3_nt: TGTGCTAGCAGCTTAGCCCCGTGGAAGGGGACTAGCCTCCCTAGCTCCTACGAGCAGTACTTC
d_call: .; j_call: TRBJ2-3; cdr3_length: 12; v_call: TRBV11-3; clone_size: .; cdr3_aa: CASSSTTDTQYF; cdr3_nt: TGTGCCAGCAGCTCGACCACAGATACGCAGTATTTT
d_call: .; j_call: TRBJ1-5; cdr3_length: 13; v_call: TRBV21-1; clone_size: few; cdr3_aa: CASSMPSNQPQHF; cdr3_nt: TGTGCCAGCAGCATGCCTAGCAATCAGCCCCAGCATTTT
d_call: TRBD2; j_call: TRBJ2-5; cdr3_length: 15; v_call: TRBV30; clone_size: .; cdr3_aa: CAWGRAGRYQETQYF; cdr3_nt: TGTGCCTGGGGAAGAGCGGGGAGGTACCAAGAGACCCAGTACTTC
d_call: .; j_call: TRBJ1-4; cdr3_length: 12; v_call: TRBV28; clone_size: .; cdr3_aa: CALRGAGEKLFF; cdr3_nt: TGTGCCCTTCGGGGGGCTGGTGAAAAACTGTTTTTT
d_call: .; j_call: TRBJ1-1; cdr3_length: 14; v_call: TRBV10-3; clone_size: few; cdr3_aa: CAISESLGNTEAFF; cdr3_nt: TGTGCCATCAGTGAGTCGTTGGGGAACACTGAAGCTTTCTTT
d_call: .; j_call: TRBJ2-2; cdr3_length: 11; v_call: TRBV4-2; clone_size: .; cdr3_aa: CASSYGGELFF; cdr3_nt: TGTGCCAGCAGCTACGGGGGGGAGCTGTTTTTT
d_call: .; j_call: TRBJ2-4; cdr3_length: 15; v_call: TRBV19; clone_size: .; cdr3_aa: CASSIEGSRENIQYF; cdr3_nt: TGTGCCAGTAGTATTGAGGGCAGTAGGGAAAACATTCAGTACTTC
d_call: TRBD1; j_call: TRBJ1-5; cdr3_length: 15; v_call: TRBV5-1; clone_size: few; cdr3_aa: CASSLEGQGGQPQHF; cdr3_nt: TGCGCCAGCAGCTTGGAAGGACAGGGAGGTCAGCCCCAGCATTTT
d_call: TRBD2; j_call: TRBJ2-1; cdr3_length: 13; v_call: TRBV19; clone_size: few; cdr3_aa: CASSPKGLGEQFF; cdr3_nt: TGTGCCAGTAGCCCGAAGGGACTAGGTGAGCAGTTCTTC
d_call: .; j_call: TRBJ1-2; cdr3_length: 15; v_call: TRBV28; clone_size: once; cdr3_aa: CASLTGPGGNYGYTF; cdr3_nt: TGTGCCAGTTTAACAGGGCCGGGCGGGAACTATGGCTACACCTTC
d_call: .; j_call: TRBJ2-7; cdr3_length: 13; v_call: TRBV11-3; clone_size: few; cdr3_aa: CASSLGVSYEQYF; cdr3_nt: TGTGCCAGCAGCTTAGGGGTATCCTACGAGCAGTACTTC
d_call: TRBD2; j_call: TRBJ2-3; cdr3_length: 16; v_call: TRBV18; clone_size: few; cdr3_aa: CASSPLRGASGDTQYF; cdr3_nt: TGTGCCAGCTCACCGCTGCGGGGGGCCTCTGGAGATACGCAGTATTTT
d_call: .; j_call: TRBJ1-2; cdr3_length: 12; v_call: TRBV2; clone_size: few; cdr3_aa: CASSAVKPGYTF; cdr3_nt: TGTGCCAGCAGTGCGGTGAAGCCTGGCTACACCTTC
d_call: .; j_call: TRBJ1-2; cdr3_length: 14; v_call: TRBV2; clone_size: .; cdr3_aa: CASKGDTSSYGYTF; cdr3_nt: TGTGCCAGCAAGGGGGATACGTCGAGCTATGGCTACACCTTC
d_call: .; j_call: TRBJ1-4; cdr3_length: 11; v_call: TRBV19; clone_size: few; cdr3_aa: CASNIGGKLFF; cdr3_nt: TGTGCCAGTAATATTGGTGGAAAACTGTTTTTT
d_call: TRBD1; j_call: TRBJ1-5; cdr3_length: 16; v_call: TRBV11-2; clone_size: .; cdr3_aa: CASSLGQGGFNQPQHF; cdr3_nt: TGTGCCAGCAGCTTAGGACAAGGGGGCTTCAATCAGCCCCAGCATTTT
d_call: TRBD2; j_call: TRBJ2-7; cdr3_length: 17; v_call: TRBV7-2; clone_size: few; cdr3_aa: CASSLAGTSGDPYEQYF; cdr3_nt: TGTGCCAGCAGCTTAGCCGGGACTAGCGGGGATCCCTACGAGCAGTACTTC
d_call: .; j_call: TRBJ1-6; cdr3_length: 15; v_call: TRBV5-4; clone_size: few; cdr3_aa: CASSFPAGDNSPLHF; cdr3_nt: TGTGCCAGCAGCTTCCCCGCAGGGGATAATTCACCCCTCCACTTT
d_call: .; j_call: TRBJ1-2; cdr3_length: 13; v_call: TRBV18; clone_size: few; cdr3_aa: CASSPGTDYGYTF; cdr3_nt: TGTGCCAGCTCACCCGGGACCGACTATGGCTACACCTTC
d_call: .; j_call: TRBJ2-5; cdr3_length: 13; v_call: TRBV12-3/TRBV12-4; clone_size: .; cdr3_aa: CASRLSSLETQYF; cdr3_nt: TGTGCCAGCAGACTAAGCTCCTTAGAGACCCAGTACTTC